One and the same sample provided the 20 T cell receptor beta chains below, sequenced in a study of cytomegalovirus exposure and HLA in healthy donors. Researchers ran the PCR with 60 Vbeta and 13 Jbeta primers. Generated by immunoSEQ multiplex PCR, the TCRdb table keeps only in-frame clones and is missing some. There are around 190,000 clones in the sample; roughly 80% occur only once, and approximately 3.1% lies in the top ten. The sequencing input was PBMCs. These receptors were obtained from a woman younger than 45 in good health and CMV-seropositive.

The chain carries TRBV11-2 and TRBJ2-7; TRBD1 matches at 7 bases. V lost 5 bases to trimming and J lost 5 bases; unmatched junction nucleotides: 9. This CDR3 is 14 amino acids long. Germline-derived CDR1 and CDR2 are SGHAT and FQNNGV. Here the CDR3 DNA reads TGTGCCAGCAGCACCCGACCCGGGACAGACGAGCAGTACTTC. This gives the protein CASSTRPGTDEQYF.

The rearrangement joins TRBV11-2 to TRBJ2-2; tentative D call: TRBD2 (6 bases). The V end lost 4 bases, the J end lost 9 bases, and 12 bases lay between the germline ends. The CDR3 is 13 residues long. Germline V gives CDR1 SGHAT, CDR2 FQNNGV. This CDR3 reads CASSYKTSWELFF. The CDR3 DNA reads as TGTGCCAGCAGCTATAAGACTAGTTGGGAGCTGTTTTTT.

The chain recombines TRBV25-1 with TRBJ2-1; 12 nucleotides line up with TRBD2. The CDR3 loop spans 12 amino acids. V dropped 7 bases and J dropped 9; count of bases not matched to a gene: 1. Germline CDR1 is MGHDK and CDR2 is SYGVNS. The CDR3 sequence: CASTGLAGEQFF. The DNA for the CDR3 is TGTGCCAGCACGGGACTAGCGGGTGAGCAGTTCTTC. The complete variable domain, with remaining parts taken from reference TRBV25-1 and TRBJ2-1, reads EADIYQTPRYLVIGTGKKITLECSQTMGHDKMYWYQQDPGMELHLIHYSYGVNSTEKGDLSSESTVSRIRTEHFPLTLESARPSHTSQYLCASTGLAGEQFFGPGTRLTVL.

The chain employs TRBV4-1 and TRBJ1-2; D remains unclear. CDR3 size: 14 residues. V was cut by 3 bases and J by 4 bases, with 12 bases left in between. CDR1 MGHRA and CDR2 YSYEKL come from the germline V gene. CDR3 bases: TGCGCCAGCAGCCATATTGGGCAGGTCTATGGCTACACCTTC. It codes for CASSHIGQVYGYTF.

The rearrangement links TRBV11-3 to TRBJ2-1; tentatively, D is TRBD2 (6 bases). V was clipped by 3 bases and J by 6 bases, with 15 bases between them. CDR1 is SGHNT and CDR2 is YENEEA in the germline V gene. The CDR3 is made up of 15 amino acids. In DNA, the CDR3 is TGTGCCAGCAGCTTGACACGGGAGTTAATCAATGAGCAGTTCTTC. Amino acid sequence: CASSLTRELINEQFF. Together with reference TRBV11-3 and TRBJ2-1, the CDR3 gives the full variable domain: EAGVVQSPRYKIIEKKQPVAFWCNPISGHNTLYWYLQNLGQGPELLIRYENEEAVDDSQLPKDRFSAERLKGVDSTLKIQPAELGDSAVYLCASSLTRELINEQFFGPGTRLTVL.

This clone was seen more than once but under ten times. The chain uses TRBV28 and TRBJ2-5; no clear D. Germline CDR1 MDHEN, CDR2 SYDVKM. V was cut by 5 bases and J by 4 bases, with 14 bases left in between. The CDR3 spans 14 residues. The CDR3 DNA reads TGTGCCAGCAGTAAGAAGTGGAAGCGAGAGACCCAGTACTTC. Translating it yields CASSKKWKRETQYF.

The V call is TRBV4-1, the J call TRBJ1-1; 10 bases align to TRBD1. Germline V gene sequence: CDR1 MGHRA, CDR2 YSYEKL. The CDR3 extends over 14 amino acids. The ends lost 3 bases at V and 8 bases at J; junction bases unmatched: 6. CDR3 in DNA: TGCGCCAGCAGCCATACCGGGACAGGGGAGGAAGCTTTCTTT. Residues: CASSHTGTGEEAFF.

The chain uses TRBV7-6 and TRBJ2-7; 10 nucleotides line up with TRBD2. Germline values: CDR1 SGHVS, CDR2 FNYEAQ. The V gene end was trimmed by 7 bases and the J gene end by 5 bases; junction bases not matched to a gene: 8. The CDR3 is made up of 14 amino acids. CDR3 protein: CASKPLAGANEQYF. The DNA for the CDR3 is TGTGCCAGCAAACCCCTAGCGGGAGCGAACGAGCAGTACTTC.

This clone was seen more than once but under ten times. The chain has TRBV27 and TRBJ1-2; D is perhaps TRBD1 (6 bases). This CDR3 has 15 amino acids. V was cut by 4 bases and J by 8 bases, with 20 bases left in between. Per germline, CDR1 MNHEY and CDR2 SMNVEV (reference sequence). CDR3 DNA sequence: TGTGCCAGCAGTTCGTTAGACAGGCTCCTGGGGGGCTACACCTTC. It codes for CASSSLDRLLGGYTF.

This clone has only a few counts. Different DNA sequences within this sample yield the same CDR3. This rearrangement joins TRBV19 to TRBJ2-3; 10 nucleotides match TRBD2. Unmatched junction bases numbered 4, after V lost 5 bases and J lost 2 bases. The CDR3 loop spans 15 amino acids. CDR1 is LNHDA and CDR2 is SQIVND in the germline V gene (reference sequence). This CDR3 is CASSPTSGSTDTQYF. DNA for the CDR3: TGTGCCAGTAGTCCGACTAGCGGGTCCACAGATACGCAGTATTTT.

This CDR3 reads CASSYEVASEQFF. The CDR3, as DNA: TGTGCCAGCAGTTACGAAGTGGCTAGCGAGCAGTTCTTC. This rearrangement joins TRBV6-5 to TRBJ2-1; weak D call: TRBD2 (5 bases). The germline gives CDR1 MNHEY, CDR2 SVGAGI. V was shortened by 2 bases and J by 10 bases, with 12 bases between the two germline ends. There are 13 residues in the CDR3.

Comment on this clone: The identical CDR3 is also encoded by other nucleotide sequences in the sample. The chain recombines TRBV6-1 with TRBJ1-5, with 8 nucleotides matching TRBD1. From germline, CDR1 is MNHNS and CDR2 SASEGT. The CDR3 totals 15 residues. V gave up 0 bases and J gave up 4 bases; unmatched junction bases: 2. The CDR3 DNA follows: TGTGCCAGCAGTGAAGCCACAGGGGGAAATCAGCCCCAGCATTTT. Amino acids: CASSEATGGNQPQHF.

This sequence joins TRBV28 and TRBJ1-1; tentatively, D is TRBD1 (6 bases). The CDR3 totals 15 residues. Germline-derived CDR1 and CDR2 are MDHEN and SYDVKM. V dropped 0 bases and J dropped 3 bases, with 11 bases sitting between them. DNA of the CDR3: TGTGCCAGCAGTTTATGGCTTGGGGGCTACACTGAAGCTTTCTTT. The encoded protein is CASSLWLGGYTEAFF.

The CDR3 loop reads CASSLYTPRVVYGYTF. The DNA of the CDR3 is TGTGCCAGCAGTTTATATACGCCCCGAGTGGTATATGGCTACACCTTC. The chain links TRBV28 to TRBJ1-2, with D hard to call. This CDR3 region has 16 residues. The germline gives CDR1 MDHEN, CDR2 SYDVKM. V shed 1 base and J shed 5 bases, with 17 bases lying between them.

The chain recombines TRBV5-1 with TRBJ2-1; D is ambiguous. The germline V gene has CDR1 SGHRS and CDR2 YFSETQ. This CDR3 comprises 10 residues. Between the trimmed V and J ends, which lost 9 bases and 6 bases, there was a span of 7 bases. The CDR3 loop reads CATLGNEQFF. The CDR3 nucleotides read TGCGCCACCCTCGGCAATGAGCAGTTCTTC.

This clone was recorded a few times. This chain links TRBV9 with TRBJ2-3; possible D gene TRBD2, 6 bases. This CDR3 region has 10 residues. Germline assignment: CDR1 SGDLS and CDR2 YYNGEE. Trimming removed 5 bases from V and 8 bases from J, with 6 bases in between. CDR3 sequence: CASREGTQYF. CDR3 bases: TGTGCCAGCAGGGAGGGTACGCAGTATTTT. Based on the CDR3 plus reference TRBV9 and TRBJ2-3, the full variable domain is DSGVTQTPKHLITATGQRVTLRCSPRSGDLSVYWYQQSLDQGLQFLIQYYNGEERAKGNILERFSAQQFPDLHSELNLSSLELGDSALYFCASREGTQYFGPGTRLTVL.

The chain couples TRBV6-6 to TRBJ2-3; unclear D gene. The germline V gene encodes CDR1 MNHNY and CDR2 SVGAGI (reference sequence). CDR3 length equals 11 residues. With 7 bases removed from V and 6 bases from J, the gap between germline ends came to 8 bases. The CDR3 sequence is CASKRADTQYF. The CDR3, as DNA: TGTGCCAGCAAGAGAGCCGATACGCAGTATTTT.

The chain joins TRBV28 to TRBJ2-3, with 7 bases matching TRBD1. This CDR3 contains 15 residues. CDR1 and CDR2 from the germline V gene are MDHEN and SYDVKM. Losses at the gene ends were 5 bases for V and 1 base for J; bases not matched to a gene: 6. The CDR3 loop is CASSRQGGGTDTQYF. CDR3 DNA sequence: TGTGCCAGCAGTCGACAGGGCGGAGGCACAGATACGCAGTATTTT.

The V and J genes are TRBV7-9 and TRBJ2-5; TRBD1 agrees at 9 bases. V shed 2 bases and J 5 bases; nucleotides not matched to a gene: 6. CDR3 length: 15 residues. Germline loops: CDR1 SEHNR, CDR2 FQNEAQ (reference sequence). The CDR3 nucleotides are TGTGCCAGCAGCTTACGGACAGGGGTAGGGGAGACCCAGTACTTC. Translating it yields CASSLRTGVGETQYF.

This chain links TRBV28 with TRBJ1-3, with 12 bases lining up with TRBD1. The CDR3 sequence is 15 residues long. Trimming took 6 bases from V and 4 from J; bases not matched to a gene: 4. The germline CDR1 and CDR2 sequences are MDHEN and SYDVKM. DNA of the CDR3: TGTGCCAGCAGGGGGACAGGGGGCGTCGGAAACACCATATATTTT. This sequence encodes CASRGTGGVGNTIYF.